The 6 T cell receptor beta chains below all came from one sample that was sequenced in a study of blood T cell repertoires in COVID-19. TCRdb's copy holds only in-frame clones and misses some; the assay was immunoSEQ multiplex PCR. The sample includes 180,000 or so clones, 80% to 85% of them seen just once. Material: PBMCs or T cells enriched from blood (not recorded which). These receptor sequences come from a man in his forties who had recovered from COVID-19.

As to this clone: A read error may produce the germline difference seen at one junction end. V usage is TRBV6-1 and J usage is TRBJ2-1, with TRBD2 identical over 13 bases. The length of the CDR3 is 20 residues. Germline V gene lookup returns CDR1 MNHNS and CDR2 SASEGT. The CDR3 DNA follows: TGTGCCAGCAGCGAAGTGAAAATACGGCTAACTAGCGGGGGGGCAAATGAGCAGTTCTTC. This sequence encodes CASSEVKIRLTSGGANEQFF.

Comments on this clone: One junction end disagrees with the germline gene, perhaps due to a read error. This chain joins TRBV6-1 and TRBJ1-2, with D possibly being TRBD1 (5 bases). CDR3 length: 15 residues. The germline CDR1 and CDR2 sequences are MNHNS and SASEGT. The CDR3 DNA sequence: TGTGCCAGCAGAGAAGCAGGCGGGGGGTACTATGGCTACACCTTC. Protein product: CASREAGGGYYGYTF.

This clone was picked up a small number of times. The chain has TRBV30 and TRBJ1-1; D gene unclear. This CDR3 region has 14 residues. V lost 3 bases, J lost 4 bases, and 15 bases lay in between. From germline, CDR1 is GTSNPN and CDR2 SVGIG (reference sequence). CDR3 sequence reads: CAWSPLVFGTEAFF. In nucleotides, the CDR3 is TGTGCCTGGAGCCCCCTGGTTTTCGGCACTGAAGCTTTCTTT.

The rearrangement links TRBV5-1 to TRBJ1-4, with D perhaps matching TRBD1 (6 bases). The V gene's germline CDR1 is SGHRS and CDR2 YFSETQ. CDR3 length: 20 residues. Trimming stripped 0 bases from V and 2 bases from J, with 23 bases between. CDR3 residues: CASSLAALGGSGATNEKLFF. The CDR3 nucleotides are TGCGCCAGCAGCTTGGCCGCGTTGGGGGGCAGCGGGGCGACTAATGAAAAACTGTTTTTT.

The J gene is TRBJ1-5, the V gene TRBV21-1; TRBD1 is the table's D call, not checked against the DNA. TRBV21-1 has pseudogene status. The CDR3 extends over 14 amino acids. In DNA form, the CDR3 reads TGTGCCACCCAGGGGTTGACGGAAATTTGGCCCCAGCATTTT. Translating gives CATQGLTEIWPQHF.

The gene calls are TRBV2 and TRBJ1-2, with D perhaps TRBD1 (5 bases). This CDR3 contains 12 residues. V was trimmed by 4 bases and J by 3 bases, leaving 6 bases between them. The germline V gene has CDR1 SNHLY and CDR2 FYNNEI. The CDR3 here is CASSGQYYGYTF. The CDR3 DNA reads TGTGCCAGCAGTGGACAGTACTATGGCTACACCTTC. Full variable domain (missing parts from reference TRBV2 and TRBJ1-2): EPEVTQTPSHQVTQMGQEVILRCVPISNHLYFYWYRQILGQKVEFLVSFYNNEISEKSEIFDDQFSVERPDGSNFTLKIRSTKLEDSAMYFCASSGQYYGYTFGSGTRLTVV.